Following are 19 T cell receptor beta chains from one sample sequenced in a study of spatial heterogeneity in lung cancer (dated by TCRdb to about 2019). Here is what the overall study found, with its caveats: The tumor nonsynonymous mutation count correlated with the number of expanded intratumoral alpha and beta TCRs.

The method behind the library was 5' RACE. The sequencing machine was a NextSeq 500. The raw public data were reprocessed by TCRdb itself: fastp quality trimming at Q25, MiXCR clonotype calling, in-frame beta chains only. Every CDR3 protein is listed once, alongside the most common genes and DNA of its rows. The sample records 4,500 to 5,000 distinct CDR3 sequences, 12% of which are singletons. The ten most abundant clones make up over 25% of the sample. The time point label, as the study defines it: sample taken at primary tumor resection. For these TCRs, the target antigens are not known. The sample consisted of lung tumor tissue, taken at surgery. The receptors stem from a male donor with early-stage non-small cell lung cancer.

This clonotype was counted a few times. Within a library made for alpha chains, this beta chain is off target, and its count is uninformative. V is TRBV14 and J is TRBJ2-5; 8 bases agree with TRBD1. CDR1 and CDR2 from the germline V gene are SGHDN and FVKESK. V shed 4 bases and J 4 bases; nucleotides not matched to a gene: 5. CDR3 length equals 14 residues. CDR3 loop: CASSLQGGGETQYF. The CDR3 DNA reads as TGTGCCAGCAGCCTACAGGGGGGAGGAGAGACCCAGTACTTC.

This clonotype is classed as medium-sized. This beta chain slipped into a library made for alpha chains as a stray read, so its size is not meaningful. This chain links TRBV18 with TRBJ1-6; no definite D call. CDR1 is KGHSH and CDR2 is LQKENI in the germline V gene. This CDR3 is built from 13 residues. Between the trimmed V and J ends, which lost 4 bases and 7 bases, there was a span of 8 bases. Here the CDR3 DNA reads TGTGCCAGCTCACTCGGGCCCAATTCACCCCTCCACTTT. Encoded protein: CASSLGPNSPLHF. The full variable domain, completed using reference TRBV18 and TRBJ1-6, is NAGVMQNPRHLVRRRGQEARLRCSPMKGHSHVYWYRQLPEEGLKFMVYLQKENIIDESGMPKERFSAEFPKEGPSILRIQQVVRGDSAAYFCASSLGPNSPLHFGNGTRLTVT.

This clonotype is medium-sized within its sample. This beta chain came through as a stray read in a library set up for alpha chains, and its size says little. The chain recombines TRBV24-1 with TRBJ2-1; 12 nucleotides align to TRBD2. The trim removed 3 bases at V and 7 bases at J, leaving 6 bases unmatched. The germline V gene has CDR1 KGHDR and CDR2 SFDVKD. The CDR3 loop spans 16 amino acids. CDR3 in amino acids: CATSDELAGGRNEQFF. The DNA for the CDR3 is TGTGCCACCAGTGATGAACTAGCGGGAGGCCGTAATGAGCAGTTCTTC.

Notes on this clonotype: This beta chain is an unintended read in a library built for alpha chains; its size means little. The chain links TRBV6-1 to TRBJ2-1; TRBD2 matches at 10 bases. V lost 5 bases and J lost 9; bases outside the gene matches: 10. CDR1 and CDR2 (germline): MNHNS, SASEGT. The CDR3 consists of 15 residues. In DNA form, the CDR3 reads TGTGCCAGCAGTTCCCCGGGACTAGCGATCGTTGAGCAGTTCTTC. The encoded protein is CASSSPGLAIVEQFF.

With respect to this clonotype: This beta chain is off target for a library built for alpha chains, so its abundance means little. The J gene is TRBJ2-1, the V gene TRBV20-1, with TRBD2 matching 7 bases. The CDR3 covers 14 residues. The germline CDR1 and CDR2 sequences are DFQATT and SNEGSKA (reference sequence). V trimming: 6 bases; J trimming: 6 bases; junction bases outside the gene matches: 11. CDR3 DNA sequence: TGCAGTGCCCCCGCGCCGGGAGGAAGCAATGAGCAGTTCTTC. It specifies CSAPAPGGSNEQFF.

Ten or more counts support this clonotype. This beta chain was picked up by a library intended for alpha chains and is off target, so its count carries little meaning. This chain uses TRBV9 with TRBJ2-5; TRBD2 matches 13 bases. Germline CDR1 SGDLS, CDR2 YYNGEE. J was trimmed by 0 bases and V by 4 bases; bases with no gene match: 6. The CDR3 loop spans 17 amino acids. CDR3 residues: CASSSETSGGYQETQYF. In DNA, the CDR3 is TGTGCCAGCAGCTCAGAGACTAGCGGGGGGTACCAAGAGACCCAGTACTTC.

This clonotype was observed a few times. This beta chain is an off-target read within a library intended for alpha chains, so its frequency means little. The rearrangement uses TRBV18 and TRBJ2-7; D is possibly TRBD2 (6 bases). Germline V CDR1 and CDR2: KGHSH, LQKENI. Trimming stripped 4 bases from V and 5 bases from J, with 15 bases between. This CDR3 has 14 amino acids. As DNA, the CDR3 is TGTGCCAGCTCACTCGGAGGGGTCGGGAACGAGCAGTACTTC. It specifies CASSLGGVGNEQYF.

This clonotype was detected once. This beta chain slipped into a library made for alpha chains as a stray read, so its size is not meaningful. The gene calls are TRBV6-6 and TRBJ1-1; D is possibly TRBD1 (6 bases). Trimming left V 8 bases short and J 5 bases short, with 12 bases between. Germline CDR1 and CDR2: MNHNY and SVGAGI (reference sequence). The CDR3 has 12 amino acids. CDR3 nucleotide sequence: TGTGCCAGCGGCAGGGGAGGTACTGAAGCTTTCTTT. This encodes CASGRGGTEAFF.

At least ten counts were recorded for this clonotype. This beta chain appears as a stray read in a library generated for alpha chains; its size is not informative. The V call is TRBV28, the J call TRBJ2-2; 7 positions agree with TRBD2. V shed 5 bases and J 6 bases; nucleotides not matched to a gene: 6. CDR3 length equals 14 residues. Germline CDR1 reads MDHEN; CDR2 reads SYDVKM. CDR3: CASSASGVAGELFF. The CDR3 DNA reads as TGTGCCAGCAGTGCCAGCGGGGTCGCCGGGGAGCTGTTTTTT.

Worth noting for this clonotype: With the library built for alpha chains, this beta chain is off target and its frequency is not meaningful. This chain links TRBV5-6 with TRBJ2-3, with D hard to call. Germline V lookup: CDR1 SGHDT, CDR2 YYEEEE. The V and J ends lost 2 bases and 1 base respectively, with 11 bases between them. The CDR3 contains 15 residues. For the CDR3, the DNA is TGTGCCAGCAGCTTTGCCAGGAGTCGCACAGATACGCAGTATTTT. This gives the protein CASSFARSRTDTQYF.

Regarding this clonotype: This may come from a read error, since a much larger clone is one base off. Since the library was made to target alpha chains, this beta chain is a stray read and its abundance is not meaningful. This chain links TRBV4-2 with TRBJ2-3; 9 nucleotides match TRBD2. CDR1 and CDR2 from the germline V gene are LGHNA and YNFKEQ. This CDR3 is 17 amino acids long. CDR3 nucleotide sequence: TGTGCCAACAGCCAAGAGGGGAGCGGGGGGAGCACAGATACGCAGTATTTT. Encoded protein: CANSQEGSGGSTDTQYF.

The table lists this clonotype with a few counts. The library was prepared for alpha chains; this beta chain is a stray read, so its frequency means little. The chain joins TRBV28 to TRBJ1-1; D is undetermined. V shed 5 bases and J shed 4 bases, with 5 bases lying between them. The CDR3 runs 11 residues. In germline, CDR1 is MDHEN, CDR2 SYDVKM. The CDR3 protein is CASSLPTEAFF. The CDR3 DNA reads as TGTGCCAGCAGTCTCCCCACTGAAGCTTTCTTT.

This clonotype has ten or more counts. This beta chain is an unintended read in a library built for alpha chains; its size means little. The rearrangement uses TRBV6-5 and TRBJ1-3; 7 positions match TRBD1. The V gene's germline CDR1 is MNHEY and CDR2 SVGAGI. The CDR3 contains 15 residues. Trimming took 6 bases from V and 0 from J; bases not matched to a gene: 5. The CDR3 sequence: CASRRQGLSGNTIYF. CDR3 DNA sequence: TGTGCCAGCAGGAGACAGGGCCTCTCTGGAAACACCATATATTTT.

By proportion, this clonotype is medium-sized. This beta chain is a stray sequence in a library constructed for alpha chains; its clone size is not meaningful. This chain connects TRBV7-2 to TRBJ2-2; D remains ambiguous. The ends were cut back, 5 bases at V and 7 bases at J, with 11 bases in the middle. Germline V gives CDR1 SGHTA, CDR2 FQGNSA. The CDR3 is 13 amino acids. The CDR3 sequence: CASSQNRYGELFF. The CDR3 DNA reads TGTGCCAGCAGCCAAAACAGATACGGGGAGCTGTTTTTT.

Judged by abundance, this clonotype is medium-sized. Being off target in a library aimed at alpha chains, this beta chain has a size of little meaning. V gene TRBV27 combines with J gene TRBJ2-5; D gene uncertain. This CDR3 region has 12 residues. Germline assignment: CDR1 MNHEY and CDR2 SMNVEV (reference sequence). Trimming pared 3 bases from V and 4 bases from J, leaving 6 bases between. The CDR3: CASSFIGETQYF. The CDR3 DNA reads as TGTGCCAGCAGTTTTATAGGAGAGACCCAGTACTTC.

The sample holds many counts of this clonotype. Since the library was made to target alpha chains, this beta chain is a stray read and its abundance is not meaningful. The CDR3, as DNA: TGTGCCAGCAGCTTAGGGGGGGCCAGGTCAGATACGCAGTATTTT. It codes for CASSLGGARSDTQYF. The V call is TRBV7-2, the J call TRBJ2-3; possibly TRBD1 or TRBD2 for D (6 bases each). This CDR3 has 15 residues. Trimming cost V 1 base and J 4 bases, with 12 bases left between them. CDR1 is SGHTA, CDR2 FQGNSA, per germline.

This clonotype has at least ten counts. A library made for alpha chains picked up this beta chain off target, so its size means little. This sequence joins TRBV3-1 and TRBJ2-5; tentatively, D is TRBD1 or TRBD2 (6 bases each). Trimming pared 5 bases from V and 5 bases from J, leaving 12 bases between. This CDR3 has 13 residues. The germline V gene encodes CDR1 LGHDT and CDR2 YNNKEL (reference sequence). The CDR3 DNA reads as TGTGCCAGCAGCATTGTAGGGGGGGAGACCCAGTACTTC. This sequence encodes CASSIVGGETQYF.

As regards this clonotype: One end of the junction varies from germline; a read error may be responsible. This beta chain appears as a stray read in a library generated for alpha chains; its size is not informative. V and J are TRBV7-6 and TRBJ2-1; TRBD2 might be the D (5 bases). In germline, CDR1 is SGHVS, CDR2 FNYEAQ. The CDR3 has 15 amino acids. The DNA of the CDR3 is TGTGCCAGCAGCATAGCGCCTAGCTCCTACAATGAGCAGTTCTTC. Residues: CASSIAPSSYNEQFF.

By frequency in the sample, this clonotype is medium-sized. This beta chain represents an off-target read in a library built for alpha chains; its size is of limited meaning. The CDR3 protein is CASSYDRVSYEQYF. CDR3 DNA sequence: TGTGCCAGCAGTTACGACAGGGTTAGCTACGAGCAGTACTTC. The rearrangement links TRBV6-5 to TRBJ2-7; 7 nucleotides line up with TRBD1. The CDR3 spans 14 residues. Germline values: CDR1 MNHEY, CDR2 SVGAGI. J gave up 3 bases and V 2 bases, and 4 bases lay outside the gene matches.